This TCR beta chain was identified in a study of blood T cell repertoires in COVID-19. This clone was observed a handful of times. The method was immunoSEQ multiplex PCR; TCRdb's version includes in-frame clones alone and lacks a portion of them. This sample has 200,000 to 250,000 clones; roughly 90% occur once, and the top ten carry around 2.9%. CDR3 length: 13 amino acids. Per the germline V gene, CDR1 is SGHTA and CDR2 is FQGNSA. The ends were cut back, 1 base at V and 10 bases at J, with 14 bases in the middle. The chain carries TRBV7-2 and TRBJ2-7; possible D gene TRBD1, 5 bases. This clonotype originated in a woman between 55 and 75 years old with acute or convalescent COVID-19. Material for sequencing was peripheral blood. The CDR3 protein is CASSLEPQGKQYF. In nucleotides, the CDR3 is TGTGCCAGCAGCTTAGAACCCCAGGGAAAACAGTACTTC.